This T cell receptor (beta chain) was recorded in a study of T cells in Graves' hyperthyroidism and ophthalmopathy. Lactation, pregnancy, other autoimmune disease or uncontrolled infection excluded patients. PBMCs stemmed from over 7.5 ml fresh peripheral blood. RNA transcripts were the template for amplifying TCR beta CDR3 regions. The TCR CDR3 was amplified in a first-round RT-PCR using the HTBI primer set. TCRdb called the multiplex PCR reads again in MiXCR, with one record for every CDR3 protein. The top ten clones hold 15% of a sample with roughly 380,000 distinct CDR3 sequences, around 18% of them seen once. Germline loops: CDR1 MNHEY, CDR2 SVGAGI. V was pared by 6 bases and J by 1 base, with 13 bases between. The CDR3 covers 14 residues. Ten or more counts support this clonotype.

The sequence was obtained from a woman between 40 and 50 years old with Graves' ophthalmopathy. V and J are TRBV6-5 and TRBJ2-7, with D tentatively TRBD1 (6 bases). Sequenced input: blood. The CDR3 DNA follows: TGTGCCAGCAGGCACAGGGCAGGATCCTACGAGCAGTACTTC. Translating it yields CASRHRAGSYEQYF.